Below, 3 T cell receptor beta chains from the same sample are listed, as sequenced in a study of shared clonotypes between healthy human individuals. The data were produced by immunoSEQ multiplex PCR, yet TCRdb's version contains in-frame clones alone and is incomplete. This table holds over a million clones, about 96% found once. Sequenced: naive CD4+ T cells sorted from blood. The subset is: CD45RA+ positively selected. These receptors came from a man aged 25 to 40 in good health.

The chain couples TRBV10-3 to TRBJ2-1; D remains unclear. CDR3 size: 15 residues. Germline CDR1 is ENHRY and CDR2 is SYGVKD. Trimming took off 6 bases at V and 2 bases at J, with 14 bases between the two ends. CDR3 bases: TGTGCCATCAGAATAGGCTCTGCAGCCTACAATGAGCAGTTCTTC. It is translated as CAIRIGSAAYNEQFF.

The chain carries TRBV19 and TRBJ2-7, with 7 bases identical to TRBD1. Trimming cost V 6 bases and J 3 bases; bases outside gene matches: 8. Looked up from germline, CDR1 is LNHDA and CDR2 is SQIVND (reference sequence). CDR3 length: 14 amino acids. CDR3 DNA sequence: TGTGCCAGTAGCCTGTCCTGGACAGGCTACGAGCAGTACTTC. It yields the protein CASSLSWTGYEQYF.

This clone was counted a few times. This same CDR3 is encoded by further DNA sequences in the sample. This chain connects TRBV2 to TRBJ2-3; D is ambiguous. The germline V and J ends were trimmed by 2 bases and 6 bases, with 3 bases remaining between them. Germline CDR1 is SNHLY and CDR2 is FYNNEI. The CDR3 runs to 11 residues. The CDR3 loop reads CASSERDTQYF. The DNA for the CDR3 is TGTGCCAGCAGTGAAAGGGATACGCAGTATTTT.